The T cell receptor beta chain described here comes from a study of tumor and adjacent non-tumor tissue in lung cancer (dated by TCRdb to the late 2010s). In terms of the full investigation: The cohort included about a dozen adenocarcinoma, 2 squamous cell carcinoma and 1 small cell lung cancer patients. Among the approximately 15 patients, ages ranged from roughly 30 to 85 years, about 10 were men and 5 were women, and disease was TNM stage I to III. Sequencing generated a total of roughly 130 million productive TCRbeta reads, averaging approximately 4 million reads per sample. The study compared bulk TCRbeta repertoires between lung tumor tissue and matched distant non-tumor lung tissue from approximately 14 lung cancer patients. About 30 paired specimens, one tumor and one normal lung sample per patient, were profiled by TCRbeta CDR3 sequencing. Paper-wide results and their limitations: In normal lung, the top 100 clones accounted for a significantly larger cumulative share of the repertoire than in tumor tissue. Significantly higher TCR diversity (inverse Simpson) was observed in tumor tissue than in normal lung tissue (431.37 vs 166.20, P = 0.0075, Mann-Whitney U test). The sequencing platform is not named in the methods, and unique molecular identifiers are not mentioned. Only around 15 patients were included in the cohort, and the need for larger samples and more detailed clinical data was noted by the authors. Peripheral blood was not sequenced, so blood TCRbeta repertoires in these lung cancer patients were not examined. Younger patients had significantly higher TCR diversity, and higher tumor TCR diversity was associated with shorter overall and disease-free survival.

CDR1 and CDR2 were assigned from the germline V gene (reference sequence) as DFQATT and SNEGSKA. The junction shows trimming of 0 bases on V and 9 bases on J, and the gene matches do not reach 12 bases of it. Inclusive of both ends, the CDR3 amounts to 17 amino acids. Of all the DNA, just the CDR3 is kept, 51 bases in frame from base 1. The method behind the library was multiplex PCR. The sequencer listed for this sample is Illumina HiSeq 2500. TCRbeta libraries were built by three rounds of nested PCR using primers (Table S4), following protocols modified from ARM-PCR. Before sequencing, PCR products of 200-500 bp were excised from the gel and purified with the QIAquick gel extraction kit. From the authors' description of their analysis: Reads were cleaned using Trimmomatic, were merged into complete CDR3 sequences using FLASH, and were assigned to V(D)J germline segments using MiTCR. Clonal diversity was computed as the inverse Simpson's index with VDJtools. A read counted as productive if the sequence was in-frame and lacked a premature stop codon. TCRdb passed the public sequencing reads through fastp at Q25 and MiXCR, retaining productive beta sequences. Each CDR3 protein appears once, grouped with its most common genes and DNA. The V and J calls and clone size come from TCRdb's table, not from the authors' own analysis. This sample gives just over 200,000 distinct CDR3 sequences in total; 60% to 75% of them show up just once. Jointly, the top ten make up approximately 25% of the sample.

Concerning this clonotype itself: Its specific antigen is unknown. The conserved final phenylalanine or tryptophan is absent from the CDR3, which likely points to a read error.

RNA was extracted from bulk unsorted tissue and checked for quality with a NanoDrop ND-1000 and an Agilent 2100. Donors were newly diagnosed lung cancer patients admitted for thoracic surgery in China between August and November 2014, without prior chemotherapy. Patients with previous radiotherapy or chemotherapy, or with another concurrent cancer, were excluded from the study. Surgical tissue pieces of roughly 1-2 cm3 were preserved in RNAlater solution and stored at -80 °C until use. The receptor's source is a man in his fifties or sixties with non-small cell lung cancer. The chain couples TRBV20-1 to TRBJ2-5, with 14 junctional bases fitting TRBD2. The material sequenced was lung tumor tissue. The CDR3 amino acid sequence is: CSARDRETSGGALPQYL. The DNA sequence reads TGCAGTGCTAGAGATCGTGAGACTAGCGGGGGGGCGCTTCCCCAGTACCTC.